The entry below gives a single T cell receptor (beta chain) sequence along with its context. Measured with immunoSEQ multiplex PCR; TCRdb has only the in-frame clones, and not every one. In the table there are approximately 660,000 clones, around nine tenths of which are singletons. With 4 bases clipped from V and 3 bases from J, the junction kept 6 bases outside the gene matches. CDR1 and CDR2 (germline): SGHNT, YYREEE (reference sequence). The CDR3 is 14 amino acids. The data are from a study of shared T cell receptors in the human thymus. The same data also went into a second study, on human thymus T cells. From that study: Thymic tissue was derived from resections collected during corrective heart surgery.

This clonotype originated in a boy under two years old with a congenital heart defect. The genes are TRBV5-4 and TRBJ2-7; 8 nucleotides align to TRBD2. Sequenced input: thymocytes. CDR3 nucleotides: TGTGCCAGCAGCGGTACTAGCGGTCACTACGAGCAGTACTTC. Protein: CASSGTSGHYEQYF. Full variable domain (outside the CDR3, taken from reference TRBV5-4 and TRBJ2-7): ETGVTQSPTHLIKTRGQQVTLRCSSQSGHNTVSWYQQALGQGPQFIFQYYREEENGRGNFPPRFSGLQFPNYSSELNVNALELDDSALYLCASSGTSGHYEQYFGPGTRLTVT.